The sequence of this TCR beta chain was determined in a study of blood T cell repertoires in COVID-19. Study overall: Whether acute or convalescent, the COVID-19 samples came from the United States, Italy and Spain. T cells, B-cell-depleted T cells, or PBMCs supplied cDNA or gDNA.

Original analysis: Nucleated cell counts were estimated from reference gene primer amplification. Measured with immunoSEQ multiplex PCR; TCRdb has only the in-frame clones, and not every one. V, J and clone size reflect that table, while D and trimming were determined from the DNA. The profile covers 150,000 to 200,000 clones, with roughly 80% appearing a single time and less than 7% taken by the ten largest. The V end was cut by 5 bases, the J end by 10 bases, with 12 bases between. Germline V gene sequence: CDR1 SGHAT, CDR2 FQNNGV. This CDR3 comprises 11 residues. The V call is TRBV11-2, the J call TRBJ2-7; TRBD1 might be the D (5 bases). The sequenced sample was peripheral blood. The clonotype was recovered from a man aged 60-69 years with acute or convalescent COVID-19. CDR3 region: CASSPGWYQYF. CDR3 nucleotide sequence: TGTGCCAGCAGCCCAGGGTGGTATCAGTACTTC.